These T cell receptor beta chains were read from a single sample in a study of blood T cells in healthy people across ages. MiXCR, run by TCRdb on the 5' RACE reads, gives a single entry per CDR3 protein. The sample carries 1,500,000 or so distinct CDR3 sequences, about 45% recorded once. The material sequenced was blood. The receptors shown here come from a woman aged 18-35 years in good health. Each CDR3 is given with its conserved first and last residue. A D gene is named only where the DNA matches it firmly. Only part of the rows carry a size: once, few, many, or a class if the clone is expanded.

>few|-|TRBJ1-2|TRBV14
CASSQDKGTRNYGYTF
TGTGCCAGCAGCCAAGATAAGGGCACTCGAAACTATGGCTACACCTTC
>-|-|TRBJ2-1|TRBV6-5
CASSFSRVYNEQFF
TGTGCCAGCAGTTTTTCACGAGTATACAATGAGCAGTTCTTC
>few|TRBD1|TRBJ2-1|TRBV7-6
CASSLVWQGAGNEQFF
TGTGCCAGCAGCTTAGTTTGGCAGGGGGCTGGGAATGAGCAGTTCTTC
>-|-|TRBJ2-7|TRBV20-1
CSAPDRLSHEQYF
TGCAGTGCCCCCGACAGGCTCTCCCACGAGCAGTACTTC
>-|-|TRBJ2-1|TRBV12-3/TRBV12-4
CASSLELAEQFF
TGTGCCAGCAGTTTAGAACTAGCCGAGCAGTTCTTC
>once|TRBD2|TRBJ2-1|TRBV7-2
CASSSTAGGVNEQFF
TGTGCCAGCAGCTCCACTGCGGGAGGGGTTAATGAGCAGTTCTTC
>-|TRBD1|TRBJ2-5|TRBV10-3
CAISGMGQKETQYF
TGTGCCATCAGTGGCATGGGACAGAAAGAGACCCAGTACTTC
>few|-|TRBJ2-1|TRBV3-1
CASSQDRDDEQFF
TGTGCCAGCAGCCAAGATCGGGACGATGAGCAGTTCTTC
>-|-|TRBJ1-2|TRBV12-5
CAYPQEGNYGYTF
TGTGCTTATCCACAGGAGGGGAACTATGGCTACACCTTC
>-|TRBD1|TRBJ2-1|TRBV10-3
CALRSGTGDNEQFF
TGTGCCCTCCGTTCCGGGACAGGGGACAATGAGCAGTTCTTC
>-|TRBD2|TRBJ2-1|TRBV2
CASMTVAGAFF
TGTGCCAGCATGACAGTAGCGGGAGCGTTCTTC
>-|-|TRBJ2-3|TRBV10-3
CAISEKGAGDTQYF
TGTGCCATCAGTGAGAAGGGTGCTGGAGATACGCAGTATTTT
>-|-|TRBJ2-1|TRBV12-3/TRBV12-4
CASSIVQQNEQFF
TGTGCCAGCAGTATAGTACAGCAAAATGAGCAGTTCTTC
>-|TRBD1|TRBJ1-2|TRBV6-6
CASSRGDRGHDGYTF
TGTGCCAGCAGTAGGGGAGACAGGGGGCATGATGGCTACACCTTC
>-|-|TRBJ2-3|TRBV7-2
CASSLGAPSTDTQYF
TGTGCCAGCAGCTTAGGAGCCCCCAGCACAGATACGCAGTATTTT
>few|-|TRBJ1-2|TRBV20-1
CSAPLLSRNYGYTF
TGCAGTGCACCCCTCCTTTCTCGGAACTATGGCTACACCTTC
>-|-|TRBJ2-5|TRBV6-1
CASRRVRGRRLQETQYF
TGTGCCAGCAGACGGGTGCGGGGACGACGGCTCCAAGAGACCCAGTACTTC
>-|-|TRBJ1-2|TRBV12-3/TRBV12-4
CASSLTVQVSVGYGYTF
TGTGCCAGCAGTTTAACTGTACAAGTTAGTGTCGGCTATGGCTACACCTTC
>few|TRBD1|TRBJ1-2|TRBV4-1
CASSHLGQGQRGYTF
TGCGCCAGCAGCCACTTAGGACAGGGACAGCGCGGCTACACCTTC
>-|-|TRBJ2-1|TRBV29-1
CSVGRYMDEQFF
TGCAGCGTTGGACGGTACATGGATGAGCAGTTCTTC
>once|-|TRBJ2-1|TRBV20-1
CSASATGFDEQFF
TGCAGTGCTAGCGCGACGGGATTCGATGAGCAGTTCTTC
>few|-|TRBJ2-3|TRBV12-3/TRBV12-4
CASSIMGAGDTQYF
TGTGCCAGCAGTATCATGGGAGCCGGGGATACGCAGTATTTT
>-|TRBD1|TRBJ1-1|TRBV20-1
CSAGTVSMNTEAFF
TGCAGTGCCGGGACAGTATCCATGAACACTGAAGCTTTCTTT
>-|-|TRBJ2-1|TRBV29-1
CSATITVNKEQFF
TGCAGCGCCACCATTACAGTCAACAAGGAGCAGTTCTTC
>many|-|TRBJ1-2|TRBV25-1
CASRSNYGYTF
TGTGCCAGCAGGTCAAACTATGGCTACACCTTC
>few|TRBD1|TRBJ1-1|TRBV25-1
CASKGQGLMNTEAFF
TGTGCCAGCAAGGGACAGGGGCTCATGAACACTGAAGCTTTCTTT
>-|TRBD2|TRBJ2-1|TRBV14
CASSQRRGGGASYNEQFF
TGTGCCAGCAGCCAACGACGGGGCGGGGGTGCCTCCTACAATGAGCAGTTCTTC
>-|-|TRBJ2-7|TRBV18
CASSVASNYEQYF
TGTGCCAGCTCAGTCGCCAGCAACTACGAGCAGTACTTC
>few|-|TRBJ1-4|TRBV7-2
CASSRRPMGPTNEKLFF
TGTGCCAGCAGCCGGCGACCCATGGGTCCGACTAATGAAAAACTGTTTTTT
>-|TRBD2|TRBJ2-7|TRBV3-1
CASSQSRGSYEQYF
TGTGCCAGCAGCCAATCTCGCGGGAGCTACGAGCAGTACTTC
>many|-|TRBJ2-3|TRBV12-3/TRBV12-4
CASSSVNTQYF
TGTGCCAGCAGTTCGGTGAATACGCAGTATTTT
>-|-|TRBJ2-1|TRBV14
CASSHLGQEQFF
TGTGCCAGCAGCCACTTAGGACAGGAGCAGTTCTTC
>-|TRBD1|TRBJ1-1|TRBV6-5
CASSYRGHVGTEAFF
TGTGCCAGCAGCTACAGGGGGCACGTAGGCACTGAAGCTTTCTTT
>-|TRBD2|TRBJ2-7|TRBV29-1
CSVGGTVNEQYF
TGCAGCGTGGGAGGGACGGTCAATGAGCAGTACTTC
>-|TRBD2|TRBJ2-3|TRBV20-1
CSARDQSRLAGGDTQYF
TGCAGTGCTAGAGATCAGAGCAGACTAGCGGGGGGGGATACGCAGTATTTT
>few|-|TRBJ2-2|TRBV12-3/TRBV12-4
CASRPGLKAGELFF
TGTGCCAGCAGACCGGGACTCAAAGCCGGGGAGCTGTTTTTT
>-|-|TRBJ2-1|TRBV4-3
CASSLGLSGNDQFF
TGCGCCAGCAGCCTCGGTCTAAGTGGGAATGACCAGTTCTTC
>-|-|TRBJ2-1|TRBV11-2
CASSLGWGAYEQFF
TGTGCCAGCAGCTTGGGCTGGGGGGCCTATGAGCAGTTCTTC
>few|-|TRBJ2-1|TRBV24-1
CATSDPQAWAYNEQFF
TGTGCCACCAGTGACCCTCAGGCCTGGGCCTACAATGAGCAGTTCTTC
>-|TRBD1|TRBJ1-1|TRBV5-1
CASSFPLGGGNGEAFF
TGCGCCAGCAGCTTTCCTCTGGGAGGGGGCAATGGTGAAGCTTTCTTT
>-|-|TRBJ2-5|TRBV5-1
CASTLGVLEETQYF
TGCGCCAGCACGCTTGGGGTTTTGGAAGAGACCCAGTACTTC